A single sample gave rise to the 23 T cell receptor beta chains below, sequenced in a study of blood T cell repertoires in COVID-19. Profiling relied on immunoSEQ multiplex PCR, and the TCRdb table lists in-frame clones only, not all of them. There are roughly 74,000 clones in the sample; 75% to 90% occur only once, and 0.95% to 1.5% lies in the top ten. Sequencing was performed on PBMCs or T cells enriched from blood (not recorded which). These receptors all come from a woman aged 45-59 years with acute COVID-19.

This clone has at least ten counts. Here the CDR3 reads CASSQPTRTSRRDEQFF. The DNA of the CDR3 is TGTGCCAGCAGCCAACCTACCCGGACTAGTCGGCGGGATGAGCAGTTCTTC. The chain combines TRBV6-2 or TRBV6-3 with TRBJ2-1; 7 nucleotides agree with TRBD2. The V segment lost 6 bases and the J segment 8 bases; nucleotides outside the gene matches: 19. The CDR3 is 17 amino acids. Germline CDR1 MNHEY, CDR2 SVGEGT.

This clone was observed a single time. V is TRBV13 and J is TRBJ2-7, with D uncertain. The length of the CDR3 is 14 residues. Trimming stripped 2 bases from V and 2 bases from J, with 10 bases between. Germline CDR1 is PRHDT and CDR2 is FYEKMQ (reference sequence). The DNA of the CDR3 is TGTGCCAGCAGCTTAACGGTTCCCCCCTACGAGCAGTACTTC. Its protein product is CASSLTVPPYEQYF.

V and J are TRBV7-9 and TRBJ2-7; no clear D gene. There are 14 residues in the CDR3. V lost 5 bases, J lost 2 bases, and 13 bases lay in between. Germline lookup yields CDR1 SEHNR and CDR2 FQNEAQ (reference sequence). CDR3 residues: CASSGEFDPYEQYF. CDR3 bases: TGTGCCAGCAGCGGAGAGTTTGACCCCTACGAGCAGTACTTC.

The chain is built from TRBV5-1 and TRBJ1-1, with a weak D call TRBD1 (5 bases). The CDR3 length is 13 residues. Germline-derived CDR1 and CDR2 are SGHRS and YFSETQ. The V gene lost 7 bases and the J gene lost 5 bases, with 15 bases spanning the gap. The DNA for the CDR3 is TGCGCCAGCGTTTTCAACGGGGGTACTGAAGCTTTCTTT. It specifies CASVFNGGTEAFF.

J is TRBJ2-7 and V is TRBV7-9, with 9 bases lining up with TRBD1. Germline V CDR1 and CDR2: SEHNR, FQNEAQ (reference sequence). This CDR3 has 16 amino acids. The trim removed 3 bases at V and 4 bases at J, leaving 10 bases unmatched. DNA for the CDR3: TGTGCCAGCAGCTTCATTTTCGGGACAGGGACGTACGAGCAGTACTTC. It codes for CASSFIFGTGTYEQYF. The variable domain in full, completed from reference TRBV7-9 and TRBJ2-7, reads DTGVSQNPRHKITKRGQNVTFRCDPISEHNRLYWYRQTLGQGPEFLTYFQNEAQLEKSRLLSDRFSAERPKGSFSTLEIQRTEQGDSAMYLCASSFIFGTGTYEQYFGPGTRLTVT.

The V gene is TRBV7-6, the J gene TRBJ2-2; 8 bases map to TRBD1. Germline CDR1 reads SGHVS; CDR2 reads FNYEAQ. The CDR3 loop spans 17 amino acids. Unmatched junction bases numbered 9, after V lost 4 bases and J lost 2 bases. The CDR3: CASSSTRDRTNTGELFF. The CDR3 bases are TGTGCCAGCAGCTCAACCCGGGACAGGACAAACACCGGGGAGCTGTTTTTT. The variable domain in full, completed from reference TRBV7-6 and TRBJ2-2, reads GAGVSQSPRYKVTKRGQDVALRCDPISGHVSLYWYRQALGQGPEFLTYFNYEAQQDKSGLPNDRFSAERPEGSISTLTIQRTEQRDSAMYRCASSSTRDRTNTGELFFGEGSRLTVL.

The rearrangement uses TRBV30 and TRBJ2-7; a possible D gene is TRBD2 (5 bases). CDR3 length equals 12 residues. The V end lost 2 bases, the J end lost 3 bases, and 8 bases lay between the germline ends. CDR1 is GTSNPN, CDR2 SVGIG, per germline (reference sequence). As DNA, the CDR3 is TGTGCCTGGAGTAAAAGCGGCTACGAGCAGTACTTC. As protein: CAWSKSGYEQYF.

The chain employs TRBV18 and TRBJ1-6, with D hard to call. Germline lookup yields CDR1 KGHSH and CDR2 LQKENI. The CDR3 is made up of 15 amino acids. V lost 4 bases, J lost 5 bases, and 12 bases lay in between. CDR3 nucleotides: TGTGCCAGCTCACGCAACTCCGGGGATAATTCACCCCTCCACTTT. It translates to CASSRNSGDNSPLHF.

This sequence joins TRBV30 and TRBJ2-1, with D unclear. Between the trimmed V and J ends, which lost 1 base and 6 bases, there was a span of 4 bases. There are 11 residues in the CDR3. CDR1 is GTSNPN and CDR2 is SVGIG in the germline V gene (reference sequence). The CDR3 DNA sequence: TGTGCCTGGAGTGAGCGCAATGAGCAGTTCTTC. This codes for CAWSERNEQFF. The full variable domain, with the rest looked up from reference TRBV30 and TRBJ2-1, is SQTIHQWPATLVQPVGSPLSLECTVEGTSNPNLYWYRQAAGRGLQLLFYSVGIGQISSEVPQNLSASRPQDRQFILSSKKLLLSDSGFYLCAWSERNEQFFGPGTRLTVL.

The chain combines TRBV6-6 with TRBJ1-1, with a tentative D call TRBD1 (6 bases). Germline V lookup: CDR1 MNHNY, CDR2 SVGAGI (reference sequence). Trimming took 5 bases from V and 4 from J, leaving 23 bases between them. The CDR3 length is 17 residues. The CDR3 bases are TGTGCCAGCAGTCCACAGGGCGGTTCGGTGGGGGCCACTGAAGCTTTCTTT. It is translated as CASSPQGGSVGATEAFF.

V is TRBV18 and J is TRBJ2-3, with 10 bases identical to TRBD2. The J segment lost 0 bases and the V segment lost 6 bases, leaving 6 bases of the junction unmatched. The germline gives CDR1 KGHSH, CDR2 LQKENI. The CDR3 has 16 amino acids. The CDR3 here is CASSPMTSGSTDTQYF. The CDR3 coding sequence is TGTGCCAGCTCTCCAATGACTAGCGGGAGCACAGATACGCAGTATTTT.

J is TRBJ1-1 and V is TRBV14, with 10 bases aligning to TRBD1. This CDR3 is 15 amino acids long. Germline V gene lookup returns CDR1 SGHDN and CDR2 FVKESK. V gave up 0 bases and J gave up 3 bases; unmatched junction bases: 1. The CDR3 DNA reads TGTGCCAGCAGCCAAGAGGGACAGGGGTACACTGAAGCTTTCTTT. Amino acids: CASSQEGQGYTEAFF.

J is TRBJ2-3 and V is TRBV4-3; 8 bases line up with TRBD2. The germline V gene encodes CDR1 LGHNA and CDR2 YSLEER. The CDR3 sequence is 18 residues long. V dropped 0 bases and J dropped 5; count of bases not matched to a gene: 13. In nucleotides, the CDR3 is TGCGCCAGCAGCCAAGATCGGGCCTACGGGAGGGCCGTAGATACGCAGTATTTT. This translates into CASSQDRAYGRAVDTQYF.

CDR3 sequence: CASSPQTSGETQYF. The CDR3 nucleotides are TGCGCCAGCAGCCCACAGACTAGCGGGGAGACCCAGTACTTC. V is TRBV5-1 and J is TRBJ2-5, with 10 nucleotides matching TRBD2. CDR3 size: 14 residues. Germline V lookup: CDR1 SGHRS, CDR2 YFSETQ. V shed 4 bases and J 5 bases; nucleotides not matched to a gene: 5.

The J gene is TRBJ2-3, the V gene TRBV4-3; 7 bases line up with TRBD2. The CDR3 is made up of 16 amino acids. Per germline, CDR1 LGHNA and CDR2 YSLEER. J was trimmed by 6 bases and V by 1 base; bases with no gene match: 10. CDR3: CASSQGQRGPGDTQYF. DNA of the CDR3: TGCGCCAGCAGCCAAGGTCAGCGGGGACCGGGGGATACGCAGTATTTT.

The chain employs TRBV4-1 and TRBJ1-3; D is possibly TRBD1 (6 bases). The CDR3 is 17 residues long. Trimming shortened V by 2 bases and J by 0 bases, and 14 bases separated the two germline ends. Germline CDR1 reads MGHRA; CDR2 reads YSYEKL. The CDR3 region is CASSQIGGGLSGNTIYF. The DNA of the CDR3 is TGCGCCAGCAGCCAAATAGGCGGGGGCCTCTCTGGAAACACCATATATTTT.

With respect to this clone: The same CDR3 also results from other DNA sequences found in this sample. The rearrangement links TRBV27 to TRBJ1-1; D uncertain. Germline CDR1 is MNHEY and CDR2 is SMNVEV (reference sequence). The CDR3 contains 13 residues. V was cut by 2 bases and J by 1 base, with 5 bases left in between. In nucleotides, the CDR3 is TGTGCCAGCAGTTTAACTGAGAACACTGAAGCTTTCTTT. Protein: CASSLTENTEAFF.

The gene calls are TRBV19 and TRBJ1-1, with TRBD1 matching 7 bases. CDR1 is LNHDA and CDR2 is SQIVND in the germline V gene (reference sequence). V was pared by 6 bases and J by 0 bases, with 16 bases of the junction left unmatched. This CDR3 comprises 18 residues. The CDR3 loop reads CASRGGMRGRNLNTEAFF. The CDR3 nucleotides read TGTGCCAGTAGGGGTGGCATGAGGGGGCGGAATCTGAACACTGAAGCTTTCTTT.

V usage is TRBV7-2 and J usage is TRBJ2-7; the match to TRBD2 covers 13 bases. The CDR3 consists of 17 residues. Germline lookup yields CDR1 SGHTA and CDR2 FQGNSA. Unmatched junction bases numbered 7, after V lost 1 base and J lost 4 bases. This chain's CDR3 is CASSLGGTSGREYEQYF. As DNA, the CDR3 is TGTGCCAGCAGCTTAGGTGGAACTAGCGGGAGGGAATACGAGCAGTACTTC.

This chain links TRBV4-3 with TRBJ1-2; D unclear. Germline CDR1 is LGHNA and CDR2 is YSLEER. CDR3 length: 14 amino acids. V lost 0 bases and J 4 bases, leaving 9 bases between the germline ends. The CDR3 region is CASSQDLVSYGYTF. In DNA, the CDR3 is TGCGCCAGCAGCCAAGACCTCGTGAGCTATGGCTACACCTTC.

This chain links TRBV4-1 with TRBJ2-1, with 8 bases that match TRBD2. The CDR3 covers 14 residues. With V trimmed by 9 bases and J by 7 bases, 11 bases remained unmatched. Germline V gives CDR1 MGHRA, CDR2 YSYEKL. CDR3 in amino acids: CARPVTGRGNEQFF. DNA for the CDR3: TGCGCCAGGCCCGTGACCGGGAGGGGGAATGAGCAGTTCTTC.

The CDR3 protein is CASTVGGLNYGYTF. The CDR3 region has the DNA TGTGCCAGCACCGTAGGGGGATTGAACTATGGCTACACCTTC. The chain combines TRBV6-5 with TRBJ1-2; TRBD1 might be the D (6 bases). This CDR3 has 14 amino acids. V lost 7 bases, J lost 2 bases, and 14 bases lay in between. The germline gives CDR1 MNHEY, CDR2 SVGAGI.

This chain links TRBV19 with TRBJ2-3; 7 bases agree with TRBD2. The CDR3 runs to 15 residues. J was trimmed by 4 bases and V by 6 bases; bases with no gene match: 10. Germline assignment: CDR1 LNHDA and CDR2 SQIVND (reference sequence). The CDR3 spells CASSRRAGVADTQYF. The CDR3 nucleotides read TGTGCCAGTAGCCGAAGGGCGGGGGTCGCAGATACGCAGTATTTT.